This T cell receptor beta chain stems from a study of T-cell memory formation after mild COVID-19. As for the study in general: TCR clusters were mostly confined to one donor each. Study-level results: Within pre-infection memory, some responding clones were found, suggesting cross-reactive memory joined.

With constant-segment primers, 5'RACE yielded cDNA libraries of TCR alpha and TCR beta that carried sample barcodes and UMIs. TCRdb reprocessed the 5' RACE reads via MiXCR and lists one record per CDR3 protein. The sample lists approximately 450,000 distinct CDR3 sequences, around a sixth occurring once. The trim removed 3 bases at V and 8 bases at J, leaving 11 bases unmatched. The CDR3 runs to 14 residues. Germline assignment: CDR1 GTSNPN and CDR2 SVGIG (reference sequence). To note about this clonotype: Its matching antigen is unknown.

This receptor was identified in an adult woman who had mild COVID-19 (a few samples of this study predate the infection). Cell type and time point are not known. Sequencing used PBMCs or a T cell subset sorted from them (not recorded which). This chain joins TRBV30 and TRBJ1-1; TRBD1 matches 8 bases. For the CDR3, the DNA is TGTGCCTGGAGGGATGACAGGGGTGTAGACGAAGCTTTCTTT. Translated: CAWRDDRGVDEAFF.